Below, one T cell receptor (beta chain) is given with its context. Its antigen is unidentified. This entry belongs to a study of Tregs in tolerant kidney transplant recipients. In the study overall: Related graft donors supplied nonmyeloablative bone marrow transplants, and mixed chimerism was transient.

Some clones are missing from TCRdb's copy, which holds only in-frame ones; the method was immunoSEQ multiplex PCR. The repertoire holds approximately 75,000 clones, with less than 95% as singletons. The length of the CDR3 is 16 residues. Trimming stripped 5 bases from V and 0 bases from J, with 15 bases between. Germline loops: CDR1 SGHAT, CDR2 FQNNGV. Whole-study findings and limits: Tregs expanded with activated donor B cells seemed most donor-specific.

Unstimulated Tregs (CD4+CD25+CD127-) and CD4+CD25- non-Tregs were sorted from PBMCs. The source is a human donor who received a combined kidney and bone marrow transplant. The gene calls are TRBV11-2 and TRBJ2-3; tentative D call: TRBD2 (6 bases). Sequenced here: Tregs from blood, sampled before the transplant. This chain's CDR3 is CASSRRDWTSTDTQYF. The CDR3 bases are TGTGCCAGCAGCCGCAGGGACTGGACGAGCACAGATACGCAGTATTTT.